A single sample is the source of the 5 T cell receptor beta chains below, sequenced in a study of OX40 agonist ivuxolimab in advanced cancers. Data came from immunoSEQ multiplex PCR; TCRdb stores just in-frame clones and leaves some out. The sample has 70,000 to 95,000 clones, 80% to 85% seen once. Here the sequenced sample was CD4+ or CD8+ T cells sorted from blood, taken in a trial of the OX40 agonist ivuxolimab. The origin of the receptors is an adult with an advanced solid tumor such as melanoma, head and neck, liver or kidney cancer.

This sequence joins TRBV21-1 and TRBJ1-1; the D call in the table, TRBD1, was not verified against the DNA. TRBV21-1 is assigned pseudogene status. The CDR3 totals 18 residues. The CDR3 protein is CASSKRYLGGKGNTEAFF. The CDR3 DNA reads TGTGCCAGCAGCAAAAGGTACTTAGGGGGAAAAGGGAACACTGAAGCTTTCTTT.

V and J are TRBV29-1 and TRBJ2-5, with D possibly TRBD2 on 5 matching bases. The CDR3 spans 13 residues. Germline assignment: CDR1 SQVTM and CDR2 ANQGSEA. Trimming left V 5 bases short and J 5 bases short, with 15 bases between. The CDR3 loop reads CSVSSGLGETQYF. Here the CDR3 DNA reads TGCAGCGTTTCGAGCGGTCTGGGGGAGACCCAGTACTTC.

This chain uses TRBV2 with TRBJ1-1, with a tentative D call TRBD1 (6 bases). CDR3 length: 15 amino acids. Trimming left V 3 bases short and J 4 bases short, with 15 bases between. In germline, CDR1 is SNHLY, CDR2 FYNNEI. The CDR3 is CASSDARGPTTEAFF. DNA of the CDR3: TGTGCCAGCAGTGACGCCAGGGGCCCAACCACTGAAGCTTTCTTT. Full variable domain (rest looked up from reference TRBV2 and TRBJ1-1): EPEVTQTPSHQVTQMGQEVILRCVPISNHLYFYWYRQILGQKVEFLVSFYNNEISEKSEIFDDQFSVERPDGSNFTLKIRSTKLEDSAMYFCASSDARGPTTEAFFGQGTRLTVV.

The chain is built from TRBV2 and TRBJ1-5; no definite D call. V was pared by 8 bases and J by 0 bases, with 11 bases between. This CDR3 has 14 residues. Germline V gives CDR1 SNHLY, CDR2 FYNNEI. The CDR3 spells CASQDGYSNQPQHF. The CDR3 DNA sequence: TGTGCCAGCCAGGACGGGTATAGCAATCAGCCCCAGCATTTT.

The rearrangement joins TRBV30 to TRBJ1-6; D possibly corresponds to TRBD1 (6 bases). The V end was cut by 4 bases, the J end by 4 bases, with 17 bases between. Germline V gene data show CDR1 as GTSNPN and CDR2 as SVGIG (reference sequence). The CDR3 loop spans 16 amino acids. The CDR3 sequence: CAWKEGGGGYNSPLHF. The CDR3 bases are TGTGCCTGGAAAGAAGGAGGAGGGGGGTATAATTCACCCCTCCACTTT. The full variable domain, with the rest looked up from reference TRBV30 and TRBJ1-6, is SQTIHQWPATLVQPVGSPLSLECTVEGTSNPNLYWYRQAAGRGLQLLFYSVGIGQISSEVPQNLSASRPQDRQFILSSKKLLLSDSGFYLCAWKEGGGGYNSPLHFGNGTRLTVT.